Listed below are T cell receptor beta chains from one sample, sequenced in a study of blood T cells in healthy people across ages. TCRdb re-called the 5' RACE reads through MiXCR, storing one row per CDR3 protein. The sample has about 800,000 distinct CDR3 sequences, around a quarter seen once. The sample was also linked to a second study, of T cells of mothers and their children.

The sequencing input was blood. The receptor set was obtained from a boy aged 10-17 years in good health. The CDR3 runs from the conserved cysteine through the conserved F or W. A D gene is named only where the DNA matches it firmly. Not all rows give a size; the values are once, few, many and, for expanded clones, a class.

J gene,clone size,D gene,V gene,CDR3 protein,CDR3 DNA
TRBJ2-5,NA,NA,TRBV25-1,CASSEYSRETQYF,TGTGCCAGCAGTGAATATTCCCGAGAGACCCAGTACTTC
TRBJ2-3,NA,TRBD1,TRBV9,CASSDLDRRLNTQYF,TGTGCCAGCAGCGACTTGGACAGGAGGCTAAATACGCAGTATTTT
TRBJ1-2,few,TRBD1,TRBV27,CASSLSSDRGFGYTF,TGTGCCAGCAGTTTATCGAGCGACAGGGGTTTCGGCTACACCTTC
TRBJ2-7,few,NA,TRBV6-1,CASSDGDATEQYF,TGTGCCAGCAGTGACGGGGACGCAACCGAGCAGTACTTC
TRBJ2-1,once,NA,TRBV6-2/TRBV6-3,CASSYSQVGSSYNEQFF,TGTGCCAGCAGTTACTCACAGGTGGGAAGCTCCTACAATGAGCAGTTCTTC
TRBJ1-1,few,NA,TRBV7-3,CASSLTGTENTEAFF,TGTGCCAGCAGCTTAACCGGGACGGAGAACACTGAAGCTTTCTTT
TRBJ2-7,NA,NA,TRBV15,CATRRTASSYEQYF,TGTGCCACCAGGAGGACAGCGAGCTCCTACGAGCAGTACTTC
TRBJ2-7,NA,NA,TRBV6-2/TRBV6-3,CASRSVPRDEQYF,TGTGCCAGCCGTTCGGTTCCGCGGGACGAGCAGTACTTC
TRBJ2-7,NA,NA,TRBV7-9,CASSLEGPHEQYF,TGTGCCAGCAGCTTAGAAGGCCCCCACGAGCAGTACTTC
TRBJ1-2,NA,NA,TRBV6-5,CASRPDSRRTYGYTF,TGTGCCAGCAGGCCGGACTCTCGAAGGACCTATGGCTACACCTTC
TRBJ1-2,NA,TRBD1,TRBV6-5,CASSYSNDRGYGYTF,TGTGCCAGCAGTTACTCAAATGACAGGGGATATGGCTACACCTTC
TRBJ1-5,NA,NA,TRBV6-2/TRBV6-3,CASNAYGPNQPQHF,TGTGCCAGCAACGCATACGGCCCCAATCAGCCCCAGCATTTT
TRBJ2-1,NA,TRBD2,TRBV19,CASSTSLAGGLYNEQFF,TGTGCCAGTAGTACCTCTTTAGCGGGAGGTCTGTACAATGAGCAGTTCTTC
TRBJ1-2,few,NA,TRBV4-3,CASSQDIAGFDGYTF,TGCGCCAGCAGCCAAGATATTGCGGGGTTTGACGGCTACACCTTC
TRBJ2-7,few,NA,TRBV11-2,CASRTPPFDEQYF,TGTGCCAGCAGGACCCCTCCTTTCGACGAGCAGTACTTC
TRBJ2-5,few,NA,TRBV6-5,CASSYGQRARKTQYF,TGTGCCAGCAGTTACGGACAGCGGGCTCGGAAGACCCAGTACTTC
TRBJ2-3,NA,NA,TRBV28,CASRPDSTGDTQYF,TGTGCCAGCCGTCCGGACTCCACCGGTGATACGCAGTATTTT
TRBJ2-7,NA,TRBD2,TRBV5-1,CASSLGSGGDYEQYF,TGCGCCAGCAGCTTGGGGAGCGGGGGGGACTACGAGCAGTACTTC
TRBJ2-3,NA,NA,TRBV18,CASSPSRDSDTQYF,TGTGCCAGCTCACCCTCCAGGGACTCAGATACGCAGTATTTT
TRBJ2-7,few,NA,TRBV7-9,CASSLSLGVSEQYF,TGTGCCAGCAGCTTAAGTCTGGGGGTTTCCGAGCAGTACTTC
TRBJ1-1,NA,NA,TRBV7-9,CASSLSRPDNTEAFF,TGTGCCAGCAGCTTAAGCCGACCCGACAACACTGAAGCTTTCTTT
TRBJ1-6,few,NA,TRBV5-1,CASSLVGPTADYNSPLHF,TGCGCCAGCAGCTTGGTGGGACCTACAGCCGACTATAATTCACCCCTCCACTTT
TRBJ2-3,few,TRBD1,TRBV20-1,CSAVDRVGPDTQYF,TGCAGTGCTGTCGACAGGGTGGGGCCAGATACGCAGTATTTT
TRBJ2-5,NA,NA,TRBV24-1,CATSDKSLSGEETQYF,TGTGCCACCAGTGATAAGTCGCTGTCAGGGGAAGAGACCCAGTACTTC
TRBJ1-1,NA,NA,TRBV9,CASSVVTAGGTEAFF,TGTGCCAGCAGCGTAGTGACAGCCGGAGGGACTGAAGCTTTCTTT
TRBJ2-7,NA,NA,TRBV20-1,CSATAVQRTYEQYF,TGCAGTGCTACCGCGGTCCAACGGACCTACGAGCAGTACTTC
TRBJ1-6,many,TRBD1,TRBV7-9,CASSLVTGVGNSPLHF,TGTGCCAGCAGCTTGGTCACAGGGGTAGGTAATTCACCCCTCCACTTT
TRBJ2-1,NA,NA,TRBV4-2,CASSQDLAVPLSYNEQFF,TGTGCCAGCAGCCAAGATCTGGCGGTACCTCTCTCCTACAATGAGCAGTTCTTC
TRBJ2-7,few,TRBD2,TRBV29-1,CSVRGGRSYEQYF,TGCAGCGTTCGGGGGGGGAGGTCCTACGAGCAGTACTTC
TRBJ2-3,NA,TRBD2,TRBV18,CASSPPRGGADTQYF,TGTGCCAGCTCGCCCCCACGGGGGGGGGCAGATACGCAGTATTTT